Listed below are T cell receptor beta chains from one sample, sequenced in a study of naive and memory T cell subsets. TCRdb re-analysed the UMI-ligation and nested PCR reads in MiXCR, keeping a single row per CDR3 protein. The table records approximately 150,000 distinct CDR3 sequences, approximately 22% of them present only once. Material: naive CD4+ T cells from blood. The receptors here all came from a human donor in good health. The CDR3 runs from the conserved cysteine through the conserved F or W. A D gene is named only where the DNA matches it firmly. Expanded clones get a size class; other rows say once, few or many, or leave the size out.

abundance: many
j_gene: TRBJ1-1
d_gene: TRBD1
v_gene: TRBV5-6
CDR3nt: TGTGCCAGCAGCTTAAACAGGGGCATCGACACTGAAGCTTTCTTT
CDR3aa: CASSLNRGIDTEAFF

abundance: few
j_gene: TRBJ1-4
d_gene: TRBD1
v_gene: TRBV7-9
CDR3nt: TGTGCCAGCAGCTTAGCGTGGCAGGGGGCACCTAATGAAAAACTGTTTTTT
CDR3aa: CASSLAWQGAPNEKLFF

abundance: few
j_gene: TRBJ2-7
d_gene: .
v_gene: TRBV6-5
CDR3nt: TGTGCCAGCAGCCAGGGACTCGGATTCTACGAGCAGTACTTC
CDR3aa: CASSQGLGFYEQYF

abundance: .
j_gene: TRBJ1-6
d_gene: .
v_gene: TRBV9
CDR3nt: TGTGCCAGCAGCGTAGGGGGCAGGACGAATTCACCCCTCCACTTT
CDR3aa: CASSVGGRTNSPLHF

abundance: many
j_gene: TRBJ2-1
d_gene: .
v_gene: TRBV29-1
CDR3nt: TGCAGCGTTCGCCTAGCCTATGAGCAGTTCTTC
CDR3aa: CSVRLAYEQFF

abundance: .
j_gene: TRBJ2-7
d_gene: TRBD1
v_gene: TRBV29-1
CDR3nt: TGCAGCGTTGAGGACAGGGCCTACGAGCAGTACTTC
CDR3aa: CSVEDRAYEQYF

abundance: .
j_gene: TRBJ2-1
d_gene: TRBD2
v_gene: TRBV12-3/TRBV12-4
CDR3nt: TGTGCCAGCAGTTTACGACTAGCGGCTACTTACAATGAGCAGTTCTTC
CDR3aa: CASSLRLAATYNEQFF

abundance: .
j_gene: TRBJ2-7
d_gene: .
v_gene: TRBV6-1
CDR3nt: TGTGCCAGCAGTGAAGCCTGGACTACTTCCTACGAGCAGTACTTC
CDR3aa: CASSEAWTTSYEQYF

abundance: .
j_gene: TRBJ1-5
d_gene: TRBD1
v_gene: TRBV29-1
CDR3nt: TGCAGCGTTGTCGACAGGGGAAATCAGCCCCAGCATTTT
CDR3aa: CSVVDRGNQPQHF

abundance: few
j_gene: TRBJ2-7
d_gene: .
v_gene: TRBV3-1
CDR3nt: TGTGCCAGCAGCCATGGGGGCACAAGGGCAGGGCGGATCTCCTACGAGCAGTACTTC
CDR3aa: CASSHGGTRAGRISYEQYF

abundance: few
j_gene: TRBJ1-2
d_gene: .
v_gene: TRBV28
CDR3nt: TGTGCCAGCAGGAGAGTAAGACTCTTCCACTCTGGCGACTATGGCTACACCTTC
CDR3aa: CASRRVRLFHSGDYGYTF

abundance: .
j_gene: TRBJ1-6
d_gene: .
v_gene: TRBV25-1
CDR3nt: TGTGCCAGCAGTGCTTATAATTCACCCCTCCACTTT
CDR3aa: CASSAYNSPLHF

abundance: .
j_gene: TRBJ2-1
d_gene: .
v_gene: TRBV20-1
CDR3nt: TGCAGTGCCAGCTTAACGGGGGATGAGCAGTTCTTC
CDR3aa: CSASLTGDEQFF

abundance: few
j_gene: TRBJ1-1
d_gene: .
v_gene: TRBV6-1
CDR3nt: TGTGCCAGCAGTGAAAGCATGGCAGGGTCCGTCATGAACACTGAAGCTTTCTTT
CDR3aa: CASSESMAGSVMNTEAFF

abundance: .
j_gene: TRBJ2-5
d_gene: TRBD1
v_gene: TRBV7-2
CDR3nt: TGTGCCAGCAGCCCCTGGGACAGGGGGCGGGTGGAGACCCAGTACTTC
CDR3aa: CASSPWDRGRVETQYF

abundance: .
j_gene: TRBJ1-2
d_gene: .
v_gene: TRBV20-1
CDR3nt: TGCAGTTCCGGACAGCGGGATGGCTACACCTTC
CDR3aa: CSSGQRDGYTF

abundance: .
j_gene: TRBJ1-5
d_gene: TRBD1
v_gene: TRBV12-3/TRBV12-4
CDR3nt: TGTGCCAGCAGTTTGAGGCAGGGGGCAGGTCAGCCCCAGCATTTT
CDR3aa: CASSLRQGAGQPQHF

abundance: .
j_gene: TRBJ2-1
d_gene: TRBD1
v_gene: TRBV30
CDR3nt: TGTGCCTGGAAATGGACAGGGGGCAGGGAGCAGTTCTTC
CDR3aa: CAWKWTGGREQFF

abundance: .
j_gene: TRBJ2-2
d_gene: .
v_gene: TRBV2
CDR3nt: TGTGCCAGCAGTCAACAGGGTTCGAACACCGGGGAGCTGTTTTTT
CDR3aa: CASSQQGSNTGELFF

abundance: once
j_gene: TRBJ1-1
d_gene: .
v_gene: TRBV30
CDR3nt: TGTGCCTGGACCGGTCAGCACACTGAAGCTTTCTTT
CDR3aa: CAWTGQHTEAFF

abundance: .
j_gene: TRBJ2-1
d_gene: TRBD2
v_gene: TRBV6-2/TRBV6-3
CDR3nt: TGTGCCAGCAGTGCCCCTCGGGGACTAACCCTCAATGAGCAGTTCTTC
CDR3aa: CASSAPRGLTLNEQFF

abundance: many
j_gene: TRBJ2-7
d_gene: .
v_gene: TRBV28
CDR3nt: TGTGCCAGCAGTTTTGTTATACACCGTTGGGAGCAGTACTTC
CDR3aa: CASSFVIHRWEQYF

abundance: few
j_gene: TRBJ2-7
d_gene: .
v_gene: TRBV6-6
CDR3nt: TGTGCCAGCAGTTTCCGACAGCCACCGGAGCAGTACTTC
CDR3aa: CASSFRQPPEQYF

abundance: .
j_gene: TRBJ2-3
d_gene: .
v_gene: TRBV28
CDR3nt: TGTGCCAGCAGTTCCTTAGCGGGCACAGATACGCAGTATTTT
CDR3aa: CASSSLAGTDTQYF

abundance: few
j_gene: TRBJ1-1
d_gene: TRBD1
v_gene: TRBV5-1
CDR3nt: TGCGCCAGCAGTCCAGTGACAGGGGCGAACACTGAAGCTTTCTTT
CDR3aa: CASSPVTGANTEAFF

abundance: .
j_gene: TRBJ2-1
d_gene: .
v_gene: TRBV7-2
CDR3nt: TGTGCCAGCAGCCTAGGCCTACAACCCAATGAGCAGTTCTTC
CDR3aa: CASSLGLQPNEQFF

abundance: few
j_gene: TRBJ2-5
d_gene: TRBD2
v_gene: TRBV12-3/TRBV12-4
CDR3nt: TGTGCCAGCAGTGTCATAGCGGGAGCGGGAGAGACCCAGTACTTC
CDR3aa: CASSVIAGAGETQYF

abundance: few
j_gene: TRBJ2-7
d_gene: TRBD2
v_gene: TRBV7-2
CDR3nt: TGTGCCAGCAGCTTAGGCGGGAGTCGGGAGCAGTACTTC
CDR3aa: CASSLGGSREQYF

abundance: .
j_gene: TRBJ2-1
d_gene: TRBD1
v_gene: TRBV14
CDR3nt: TGTGCCAGCAGCCAAGATCTGCGACAGGGTAATGAGCAGTTCTTC
CDR3aa: CASSQDLRQGNEQFF

abundance: .
j_gene: TRBJ2-7
d_gene: .
v_gene: TRBV28
CDR3nt: TGTGCCAGCAGTTTAACGGGTAACGAGCAGTACTTC
CDR3aa: CASSLTGNEQYF

abundance: once
j_gene: TRBJ2-1
d_gene: TRBD2
v_gene: TRBV7-3
CDR3nt: TGTGCCAGCAGCCTAAAAAGGAGACTAGCGGGGACCTACAATGAGCAGTTCTTC
CDR3aa: CASSLKRRLAGTYNEQFF

abundance: .
j_gene: TRBJ1-2
d_gene: .
v_gene: TRBV30
CDR3nt: TGTGCCTGGAGTTCTTGGGCCCGCGGCTACACCTTC
CDR3aa: CAWSSWARGYTF

abundance: .
j_gene: TRBJ2-3
d_gene: .
v_gene: TRBV28
CDR3nt: TGTGCCAGCAGTTTATCAAAGGCCCCCGGGACAGATACGCAGTATTTT
CDR3aa: CASSLSKAPGTDTQYF

abundance: .
j_gene: TRBJ2-1
d_gene: TRBD1
v_gene: TRBV7-3
CDR3nt: TGTGCCAGCAGCTTAATGGGCCGCAGGGGGCAATTAAATGAGCAGTTCTTC
CDR3aa: CASSLMGRRGQLNEQFF

abundance: few
j_gene: TRBJ1-1
d_gene: .
v_gene: TRBV30
CDR3nt: TGTGCCTGGTACAGGGAGAACACTGAAGCTTTCTTT
CDR3aa: CAWYRENTEAFF

abundance: .
j_gene: TRBJ2-7
d_gene: .
v_gene: TRBV27
CDR3nt: TGTGCCAGCAGTCTAACGGGGGTGTCCAAGCAGTACTTC
CDR3aa: CASSLTGVSKQYF

abundance: few
j_gene: TRBJ2-2
d_gene: TRBD1
v_gene: TRBV4-1
CDR3nt: TGCGCCAGCGCTGGTTGGGACAGCAACACCGGGGAGCTGTTTTTT
CDR3aa: CASAGWDSNTGELFF

abundance: .
j_gene: TRBJ2-7
d_gene: .
v_gene: TRBV20-1
CDR3nt: TGCAGTGCTAGAGAACCCCCCATGGGTCCCCACAGTTTC
CDR3aa: CSAREPPMGPHSF

abundance: .
j_gene: TRBJ2-2
d_gene: .
v_gene: TRBV7-3
CDR3nt: TGTGCCAGCAGCGAGGTAGCGGTGCTGGGTGCCGGGGAGCTGTTTTTT
CDR3aa: CASSEVAVLGAGELFF

abundance: .
j_gene: TRBJ2-3
d_gene: .
v_gene: TRBV6-4
CDR3nt: TGTGCCAGCATGAGGTCGGCAGATAATACAGATACGCAGTATTTT
CDR3aa: CASMRSADNTDTQYF

abundance: few
j_gene: TRBJ2-7
d_gene: .
v_gene: TRBV4-3
CDR3nt: TGCGCCAGCAGCCAAGTCGTAACCTACGAGCAGTACTTC
CDR3aa: CASSQVVTYEQYF

abundance: .
j_gene: TRBJ2-7
d_gene: .
v_gene: TRBV7-9
CDR3nt: TGTGCCAGCAGCAAAGGGGGGATGTACGAGCAGTACTTC
CDR3aa: CASSKGGMYEQYF

abundance: .
j_gene: TRBJ2-7
d_gene: .
v_gene: TRBV6-5
CDR3nt: TGTGCCAGCAGTTACTCAGCCGGCTACGAGCAGTACTTC
CDR3aa: CASSYSAGYEQYF

abundance: many
j_gene: TRBJ1-1
d_gene: .
v_gene: TRBV24-1
CDR3nt: TGTGCCACCAGTTCAGGGTCATACACTGAAGCTTTCTTT
CDR3aa: CATSSGSYTEAFF

abundance: .
j_gene: TRBJ2-1
d_gene: TRBD2
v_gene: TRBV5-1
CDR3nt: TGCGCCAGCAGCGCTGGACTAGCGGGAGGTAATAATGAGCAGTTCTTC
CDR3aa: CASSAGLAGGNNEQFF

abundance: .
j_gene: TRBJ2-7
d_gene: TRBD1
v_gene: TRBV12-3/TRBV12-4
CDR3nt: TGTGCCAGCAGTTTAGCCCTAAGGGGGCTTTACGAGCAGTACTTC
CDR3aa: CASSLALRGLYEQYF

abundance: .
j_gene: TRBJ2-3
d_gene: .
v_gene: TRBV11-2
CDR3nt: TGTGCCAGCAGCTACCGGGACGCCGCCTTAGATACGCAGTATTTT
CDR3aa: CASSYRDAALDTQYF

abundance: few
j_gene: TRBJ2-7
d_gene: .
v_gene: TRBV28
CDR3nt: TGTGCCAGCACCGTTATGGACGGGACACAAGACGAGCAGTACTTC
CDR3aa: CASTVMDGTQDEQYF

abundance: .
j_gene: TRBJ1-1
d_gene: .
v_gene: TRBV29-1
CDR3nt: TGCAGCGTTGAAGATTCCGAATATGGAGGTCTTGACACTGAAGCTTTCTTT
CDR3aa: CSVEDSEYGGLDTEAFF

abundance: .
j_gene: TRBJ1-5
d_gene: TRBD1
v_gene: TRBV28
CDR3nt: TGTGCCAGCAGGACAGGGGAGCGCAATCAGCCCCAGCATTTT
CDR3aa: CASRTGERNQPQHF

abundance: .
j_gene: TRBJ2-4
d_gene: TRBD2
v_gene: TRBV24-1
CDR3nt: TGTGCCACCAGTGATGCTGGACTAGCGGGAGGGATTCAGTACTTC
CDR3aa: CATSDAGLAGGIQYF

abundance: .
j_gene: TRBJ2-2
d_gene: .
v_gene: TRBV20-1
CDR3nt: TGCAGTGCTAGAGACCCTACTCTGCGTCTGGCGGGGCACGGGGAGCTGTTTTTT
CDR3aa: CSARDPTLRLAGHGELFF

abundance: once
j_gene: TRBJ1-5
d_gene: .
v_gene: TRBV3-1
CDR3nt: TGTGCCAGCAGCCAAGATGTAGGGGCCTCAGGGGCACCCCAGCATTTT
CDR3aa: CASSQDVGASGAPQHF

abundance: many
j_gene: TRBJ2-7
d_gene: .
v_gene: TRBV7-2
CDR3nt: TGTGCCAGCAGCTTAGAACCCCTCCCCTACGAGCAGTACTTC
CDR3aa: CASSLEPLPYEQYF

abundance: few
j_gene: TRBJ2-7
d_gene: .
v_gene: TRBV20-1
CDR3nt: TGCAGTGCCCTACGGACTGTATACGAGCAGTACTTC
CDR3aa: CSALRTVYEQYF

abundance: few
j_gene: TRBJ2-1
d_gene: TRBD2
v_gene: TRBV14
CDR3nt: TGTGCCAGCAGCCTCGGGACTAGCGGGACCCACAATGAGCAGTTCTTC
CDR3aa: CASSLGTSGTHNEQFF

abundance: many
j_gene: TRBJ2-7
d_gene: TRBD1
v_gene: TRBV5-5
CDR3nt: TGTGCCAGCAGAGAGGACAGGAACTACGAGCAGTACTTC
CDR3aa: CASREDRNYEQYF

abundance: .
j_gene: TRBJ1-2
d_gene: TRBD1
v_gene: TRBV19
CDR3nt: TGTGCCAGTAGCACCCAGGGGGGACAGACCTATGGCTACACCTTC
CDR3aa: CASSTQGGQTYGYTF

abundance: .
j_gene: TRBJ2-5
d_gene: .
v_gene: TRBV19
CDR3nt: TGTGCCAGTAGTATAAGTTCGGGGACCCAGTACTTC
CDR3aa: CASSISSGTQYF